These 9 T cell receptor beta chains originate from one sample sequenced in a study of T cells after yellow fever vaccination. MiXCR, run by TCRdb on the 5' RACE reads, gives a single entry per CDR3 protein. The sample lists 450,000 to 550,000 distinct CDR3 sequences; 15% to 20% were seen once. The sample in question was PBMCs, obtained 15 days after the yellow fever booster vaccination. The receptors were gathered from a man aged 25 to 45 who received the YFV17D yellow fever vaccine.

There are a few counts of this clonotype. The chain combines TRBV10-3 with TRBJ2-7; TRBD1 aligns across 7 bases. The CDR3 contains 12 residues. The J segment lost 1 base and the V segment lost 6 bases, leaving 0 bases of the junction unmatched. Germline V CDR1 and CDR2: ENHRY, SYGVKD. Written as DNA, the CDR3 is TGTGCCATCAGGGACAGGTCCTACGAGCAGTACTTC. It translates to CAIRDRSYEQYF.

The rearrangement uses TRBV6-2 or TRBV6-3 and TRBJ2-1; D unclear. CDR3 length: 13 residues. V was trimmed by 1 base and J by 9 bases, leaving 10 bases between them. CDR1 and CDR2 from the germline V gene are MNHEY and SVGEGT. The CDR3 region is CASSYFLVGEQFF. Here the CDR3 DNA reads TGTGCCAGCAGTTACTTTTTGGTGGGTGAGCAGTTCTTC.

This clonotype occurred a few times. The rearrangement uses TRBV7-2 and TRBJ2-7; D remains ambiguous. V lost 5 bases, J lost 5 bases, and 13 bases lay in between. Germline CDR1 reads SGHTA; CDR2 reads FQGNSA. The CDR3 is made up of 13 amino acids. The CDR3 loop is CASSPSPSDEQYF. CDR3 nucleotides: TGTGCCAGCAGCCCCTCTCCTAGTGACGAGCAGTACTTC.

In this sample, this clonotype turned up a few times. The rearrangement links TRBV12-3 or TRBV12-4 to TRBJ2-1, with 8 bases aligning to TRBD2. Unmatched junction bases numbered 8, after V lost 7 bases and J lost 0 bases. This CDR3 comprises 16 residues. CDR3 protein: CASNRLASSSYNEQFF. The CDR3, as DNA: TGTGCCAGCAATAGACTAGCGTCGAGCTCCTACAATGAGCAGTTCTTC.

This clonotype was detected only a few times. CDR3: CATSRELRQQETQYF. The CDR3 DNA sequence: TGTGCCACCAGCAGAGAACTACGACAGCAAGAGACCCAGTACTTC. The V gene is TRBV15, the J gene TRBJ2-5, with D possibly matching TRBD1 (5 bases). Between the trimmed V and J ends, which lost 0 bases and 2 bases, there was a span of 10 bases. There are 15 residues in the CDR3. Germline V gene data show CDR1 as LNHNV and CDR2 as YYDKDF (reference sequence).

The chain joins TRBV2 to TRBJ2-4, with D perhaps matching TRBD1 (5 bases). V lost 5 bases, J lost 2 bases, and 10 bases lay in between. There are 14 residues in the CDR3. Per the germline V gene, CDR1 is SNHLY and CDR2 is FYNNEI. The CDR3 nucleotides read TGTGCCAGCAGTATGGACACTTCCAAAAACATTCAGTACTTC. Its translation: CASSMDTSKNIQYF.

The V and J genes are TRBV7-8 and TRBJ2-1, with D maybe TRBD1 (7 bases). The germline CDR1 and CDR2 sequences are SGHVS and FQNEAQ. The CDR3 loop spans 14 amino acids. V lost 5 bases and J 7 bases, leaving 15 bases between the germline ends. The CDR3 here is CASSSRPGGNEQFF. The DNA of the CDR3 is TGTGCCAGCAGCAGTCGTCCAGGGGGGAATGAGCAGTTCTTC. Based on the CDR3 plus reference TRBV7-8 and TRBJ2-1, the full variable domain is GAGVSQSPRYKVAKRGQDVALRCDPISGHVSLFWYQQALGQGPEFLTYFQNEAQLDKSGLPSDRFFAERPEGSVSTLKIQRTQQEDSAVYLCASSSRPGGNEQFFGPGTRLTVL.

This clonotype has a handful of counts. The chain has TRBV29-1 and TRBJ2-1, with 13 nucleotides matching TRBD2. The CDR3 runs 15 residues. CDR1 is SQVTM and CDR2 is ANQGSEA in the germline V gene. The ends lost 0 bases at V and 12 bases at J; junction bases unmatched: 8. CDR3 protein: CSVEEVLAGGLPQFF. The DNA for the CDR3 is TGCAGCGTTGAAGAGGTACTAGCGGGAGGGCTTCCGCAGTTCTTC.

The J gene is TRBJ2-2, the V gene TRBV7-9; D is possibly TRBD1 (6 bases). There are 16 residues in the CDR3. Trimming stripped 4 bases from V and 4 bases from J, with 16 bases between. Germline loops: CDR1 SEHNR, CDR2 FQNEAQ (reference sequence). The CDR3 protein is CASSSLTGSFTGELFF. In DNA form, the CDR3 reads TGTGCCAGCAGCTCCCTAACAGGGTCTTTCACCGGGGAGCTGTTTTTT.